Described below is a single T cell receptor beta chain sequence and its context. Its cognate antigen is unknown. An equimolar mix of two oligonucleotides served as the beta constant-region primer for TRBC1 and TRBC2. Ligated cDNA was amplified by four rounds of PCR with nested alpha and beta constant-region primers and SP2. MiXCR was run by TCRdb on the UMI-ligation and nested PCR reads, yielding one entry per CDR3 protein. The repertoire consists of approximately 85,000 distinct CDR3 sequences, with roughly 7.3% occurring once and the leading ten covering roughly 1.6%. CD4+ T cell IFNgamma after overnight CMV lysate exposure gave donor CMV status. The record originates from a study of naive and memory T cell subsets. Notes on the study in general: In CD4 and CD8 cells, diversity dropped from naive through EMRA. In naive cells, over 85% of TCR sequences were seen only once.

The CDR3 is 13 amino acids. Germline V lookup: CDR1 LNHDA, CDR2 SQIVND (reference sequence). Trimming left V 5 bases short and J 3 bases short, with 8 bases between. The TCR comes from a human donor in good health. This rearrangement joins TRBV19 to TRBJ1-5, with TRBD1 as a possible D gene (6 bases). The material sequenced was central memory CD4+ T cells from blood. This CDR3 is CASSRGANQPQHF. CDR3 DNA sequence: TGTGCCAGTAGTCGGGGGGCCAATCAGCCCCAGCATTTT.